The rows below give T cell receptor beta chains drawn from one sample of a study of beta chain features in type 1 diabetes. TCRdb's table, derived via immunoSEQ multiplex PCR, lists solely in-frame clones and lacks some. The sample records roughly 53,000 clones, roughly 40% being singletons. The source material was Tregs from blood. The receptors shown here come from a man aged 30 to 45 with type 1 diabetes. The CDR3 runs from the conserved cysteine through the conserved F or W. A D gene is named only where the DNA matches it firmly. Size is omitted from some rows. Given values are once, few, many or a class for expanded clones.

V gene,D gene,clone size,J gene,CDR3 protein,CDR3 DNA
TRBV7-2,TRBD1,.,TRBJ2-3,CASSEQGTSTDTQYF,TGTGCCAGCAGCGAACAGGGGACAAGCACAGATACGCAGTATTTT
TRBV6-1,.,.,TRBJ1-3,CASSEQAGAGNTIYF,TGTGCCAGCAGTGAACAGGCAGGGGCCGGAAACACCATATATTTT
TRBV4-3,.,few,TRBJ2-3,CASSQRLVTDTQYF,TGCGCCAGCAGCCAAAGGCTAGTCACAGATACGCAGTATTTT
TRBV27,TRBD1,.,TRBJ2-2,CASTSGQGVSGELFF,TGTGCCAGCACCTCGGGACAGGGTGTATCCGGGGAGCTGTTTTTT
TRBV7-9,TRBD2,.,TRBJ2-1,CASRSIAGGPGNEQFF,TGTGCCAGCAGGTCAATAGCGGGAGGGCCGGGCAATGAGCAGTTCTTC
TRBV5-1,TRBD1,few,TRBJ2-7,CASSPATTGGSYEQYF,TGCGCCAGCAGCCCGGCGACGACAGGGGGCTCCTACGAGCAGTACTTC
TRBV7-9,TRBD2,.,TRBJ2-7,CASSLIGGTSGSFYEQYF,TGTGCCAGCAGCTTAATCGGAGGGACTAGCGGGAGTTTCTACGAGCAGTACTTC
TRBV6-5,TRBD2,.,TRBJ2-5,CASGYGRGVMAQYF,TGTGCCAGCGGTTACGGGAGGGGGGTTATGGCCCAGTACTTC
TRBV18,.,few,TRBJ1-2,CASSPGGESYGYTF,TGTGCCAGCTCACCGGGAGGAGAGTCTTATGGCTACACCTTC
TRBV2,.,.,TRBJ1-2,CASSQFGEAYGYTF,TGTGCCAGCAGTCAGTTTGGGGAGGCCTATGGCTACACCTTC
TRBV5-6,.,few,TRBJ2-7,CASSLGEWSYEQYF,TGTGCCAGCAGCTTAGGGGAATGGTCCTACGAGCAGTACTTC
TRBV18,TRBD2,.,TRBJ2-1,CASSPTSGRNEQFF,TGTGCCAGCTCACCAACTAGCGGGAGGAATGAGCAGTTCTTC
TRBV7-6,.,.,TRBJ2-5,CASSLAAQGRGETQYF,TGTGCCAGCAGCTTAGCGGCCCAGGGAAGGGGAGAGACCCAGTACTTC
TRBV4-2,.,few,TRBJ2-1,CASSQDAAYSYNEQFF,TGTGCCAGCAGCCAAGATGCGGCCTACTCCTACAATGAGCAGTTCTTC
TRBV5-1,TRBD2,.,TRBJ2-1,CASSLGLAVGNEQFF,TGCGCCAGCAGCTTGGGACTAGCGGTCGGGAATGAGCAGTTCTTC
TRBV29-1,.,few,TRBJ1-1,CSVDVYSGGAFF,TGCAGCGTTGACGTATACTCGGGTGGGGCTTTCTTT
TRBV7-6,.,.,TRBJ1-3,CASSEPREGNTIYF,TGTGCCAGCAGCGAGCCCCGGGAGGGAAACACCATATATTTT
TRBV5-6,.,.,TRBJ2-5,CASSGDFQETQYF,TGTGCCAGCAGCGGGGACTTTCAAGAGACCCAGTACTTC
TRBV6-1,TRBD1,few,TRBJ1-5,CASLLRDSQPQHF,TGTGCCAGCCTACTCCGGGACAGTCAGCCCCAGCATTTT
TRBV2,TRBD2,.,TRBJ2-5,CASRREAQETQYF,TGTGCCAGCCGGCGGGAGGCCCAAGAGACCCAGTACTTC
TRBV27,.,.,TRBJ1-1,CASRFHHLNTEAFF,TGTGCCAGCCGTTTCCATCATTTGAACACTGAAGCTTTCTTT
TRBV7-9,TRBD2,few,TRBJ2-7,CASSPILAGLSYEQYF,TGTGCCAGCAGCCCGATACTAGCGGGTCTTTCCTACGAGCAGTACTTC
TRBV7-9,.,few,TRBJ1-1,CASSINGRGRMNTEAFF,TGTGCCAGCAGCATTAACGGCAGGGGCAGAATGAACACTGAAGCTTTCTTT
TRBV6-5,TRBD1,once,TRBJ2-7,CASSYSRGQGSEQYF,TGTGCCAGCAGTTACTCGAGGGGACAGGGATCCGAGCAGTACTTC
TRBV6-6,.,.,TRBJ1-2,CASSYYQEARGGYTF,TGTGCCAGCAGTTACTATCAGGAGGCCCGAGGAGGCTACACCTTC
TRBV19,.,.,TRBJ1-5,CASSVDNLQKPQHF,TGTGCCAGTAGTGTCGACAACCTCCAAAAGCCCCAGCATTTT
TRBV28,.,.,TRBJ1-4,CASSLVGEGEKLFF,TGTGCCAGCAGTTTAGTAGGGGAGGGTGAAAAACTGTTTTTT
TRBV29-1,.,.,TRBJ2-1,CSVVATGVGGQFF,TGCAGCGTTGTAGCAACCGGAGTAGGTGGGCAGTTCTTC
TRBV10-3,.,many,TRBJ1-1,CAISTTGNTEAFF,TGTGCCATCAGTACGACAGGGAACACTGAAGCTTTCTTT
TRBV7-9,.,few,TRBJ2-7,CASSSGGGGAYEQYF,TGTGCCAGCAGCTCCGGAGGAGGCGGGGCGTACGAGCAGTACTTC
TRBV18,.,.,TRBJ2-5,CASSPEGGQQYF,TGTGCCAGCTCACCAGAAGGAGGCCAGCAGTACTTC